The 10 T cell receptor beta chains listed next were all sequenced from one sample in a study of shared clonotypes between healthy human individuals (dated by TCRdb to 2020 to 2021). Library preparation was by the immunoSEQ multiplex PCR assay. TCRdb provides this immuneACCESS table in a form limited to in-frame rearrangements. Some clones are lacking; in checked studies, under half of them reflect an unresolved V gene, and why the rest are absent is not known. Recorded for this sample are roughly 1 million clones; roughly 80% of them occurred a single time. The ten largest clones take up about 1.5% of the sample. The material sequenced was memory CD4+ T cells sorted from blood. The sample's cell subset or site label is to be understood as: CD45RA-negative fraction. The source of these receptors is a man aged 18 to 35 in good health.

V usage is TRBV30 and J usage is TRBJ2-5; TRBD2 matches 12 bases. This CDR3 region has 15 residues. Trimming took 6 bases from V and 1 from J; bases not matched to a gene: 6. Looked up from germline, CDR1 is GTSNPN and CDR2 is SVGIG (reference sequence). CDR3 in amino acids: CACDTSGGPQETQYF. Written as DNA, the CDR3 is TGTGCCTGTGATACTAGCGGGGGGCCCCAAGAGACCCAGTACTTC.

V is TRBV6-1 and J is TRBJ1-5, with 7 positions matching TRBD1. Losses at the gene ends were 4 bases for V and 4 bases for J; bases not matched to a gene: 7. The CDR3 has 15 residues. Germline V lookup: CDR1 MNHNS, CDR2 SASEGT. In nucleotides, the CDR3 is TGTGCCAGCAGTGCCGAGACAGGGTGGAATCAGCCCCAGCATTTT. Translation: CASSAETGWNQPQHF.

The chain joins TRBV6-5 to TRBJ2-5; D is uncertain. Looked up from germline, CDR1 is MNHEY and CDR2 is SVGAGI. Trimming pared 5 bases from V and 0 bases from J, leaving 7 bases between. The CDR3 is made up of 13 amino acids. This chain's CDR3 is CASSPRHQETQYF. Here the CDR3 DNA reads TGTGCCAGCAGTCCCAGACACCAAGAGACCCAGTACTTC.

The V and J genes are TRBV10-3 and TRBJ2-1; TRBD2 might be the D (5 bases). V was trimmed by 10 bases and J by 6 bases, leaving 19 bases between them. The CDR3 consists of 14 residues. Germline lookup yields CDR1 ENHRY and CDR2 SYGVKD. Here the CDR3 reads CATTRTGELNEQFF. The CDR3 bases are TGTGCCACCACTAGGACGGGCGAGCTCAATGAGCAGTTCTTC.

The V call is TRBV2, the J call TRBJ2-5, with 8 bases lining up with TRBD1. Germline lookup yields CDR1 SNHLY and CDR2 FYNNEI. J gave up 7 bases and V 8 bases, and 9 bases lay outside the gene matches. This CDR3 has 13 amino acids. The CDR3 region is CASAGSGQGTQYF. The DNA for the CDR3 is TGTGCCAGCGCCGGTAGCGGACAGGGGACCCAGTACTTC.

The V and J genes are TRBV7-2 and TRBJ2-1; 7 nucleotides line up with TRBD2. Per germline, CDR1 SGHTA and CDR2 FQGNSA. CDR3 length equals 15 residues. V dropped 7 bases and J dropped 6; count of bases not matched to a gene: 12. DNA of the CDR3: TGTGCCAGCACCTCAGGAGCGGGATGGTTCAATGAGCAGTTCTTC. It yields the protein CASTSGAGWFNEQFF. The whole variable domain, remainder taken from reference TRBV7-2 and TRBJ2-1, is GAGVSQSPSNKVTEKGKDVELRCDPISGHTALYWYRQSLGQGLEFLIYFQGNSAPDKSGLPSDRFSAERTGGSVSTLTIQRTQQEDSAVYLCASTSGAGWFNEQFFGPGTRLTVL.

This chain uses TRBV19 with TRBJ1-6; the D gene is possibly TRBD1 (6 bases). V dropped 4 bases and J dropped 7 bases, with 11 bases sitting between them. CDR1 LNHDA and CDR2 SQIVND come from the germline V gene (reference sequence). CDR3 length equals 14 residues. The CDR3 sequence: CASSTGTTNSPLHF. CDR3 sequence (DNA): TGTGCCAGTAGTACCGGGACAACAAATTCACCCCTCCACTTT.

This clone showed up just once. The chain joins TRBV6-1 to TRBJ2-1, with a tentative D call TRBD2 (5 bases). Germline lookup yields CDR1 MNHNS and CDR2 SASEGT. Trimming stripped 8 bases from V and 4 bases from J, with 15 bases between. CDR3 length equals 14 residues. The CDR3 DNA reads as TGTGCCAGCCAACTTCTCGGGGATTACAATGAGCAGTTCTTC. Its translation: CASQLLGDYNEQFF.

V gene TRBV4-1 combines with J gene TRBJ1-4; D unresolved. This CDR3 is 17 amino acids long. CDR1 is MGHRA and CDR2 is YSYEKL in the germline V gene. V lost 4 bases and J lost 3, with 18 bases in between. CDR3 residues: CASSRGGLLTANEKLFF. CDR3 sequence (DNA): TGCGCCAGCAGCCGAGGCGGGCTTCTAACGGCTAATGAAAAACTGTTTTTT.

This chain joins TRBV5-8 and TRBJ2-5, with TRBD1 identical over 8 bases. The CDR3 covers 15 residues. Germline V gene data show CDR1 as SGHTS and CDR2 as YDEGEE. J lost 5 bases, V lost 3 bases, and 9 bases had no gene match. The CDR3 nucleotides read TGTGCCAGCAGCTCGGGGACCCGGACAGGGGAGACCCAGTACTTC. Its translation: CASSSGTRTGETQYF.